Given below is one T cell receptor beta chain in context. This clone was detected only once. No cognate antigen has been identified for it. Base quality data are lacking; no much larger clone is found one base away. The entry originates in a study of shared clonotypes between healthy human individuals (dated by TCRdb to 2020 to 2022). For the study in its entirety: A few men and two women, aged 18 to 49 years, made up the cohort. For each donor, CD4 naive and CD4 memory were each run on three plates, CD8 naive on two plates, and CD8 memory on one plate. The study deeply sequenced blood TCR repertoires of five healthy adults to estimate repertoire size and the extent of clonotype sharing between individuals. To increase sequencing depth and limit assay-specific biases, different laboratories used diverse techniques to prepare libraries and sequence TCR repertoires. Each donor's leukapheresis produced roughly between roughly 0.85 and 9.5 billion PBMCs.

Points the paper makes about the study in general: Because the study included only a small number of donors, the genetic and exposure-history diversity represented was limited. Compared with non-shared clonotypes, clonotypes shared by all four sorted-subset donors had higher generation probabilities. Incomplete sequencing was indicated by rarefaction of sorted-subset datasets, despite the large sequencing depth. Sampling was restricted to blood, and TCR repertoires in tissues likely differ from the TCR repertoires found in blood. Sharing across four donors was observed for around 5% of naive CD4, less than 4% of naive CD8, 2% to 2.5% of memory CD4, and roughly 0.4% of memory CD8 clonotypes. Naive subsets generally had larger estimated clonotype richness than memory subsets. Pairwise subsampling indicated that sequencing depth was expected to affect the degree of clonotype sharing among donors.

CDR1 SGHKS and CDR2 YYEKEE were looked up in the germline V gene (reference sequence). V and J are truncated by 6 bases and 1 base respectively, leaving an intervening sequence of 14 bases. From the cysteine up to the phenylalanine, the CDR3 has a length of 15 residues. The sequence is cut down to CDR3 DNA, 45 bases in frame from base 1. Healthy HIV-negative adults with no recently reported acute infections or vaccinations were included as donors. Every donor was a Caucasian adult residing in Nashville, Tennessee, USA. CD4+ T cells were enriched through magnetic negative selection, after which naive cells were positively selected on CD45RA and the remaining negative fraction served as the memory subset. Blood was obtained by leukapheresis, after which PBMCs were separated by Ficoll-Histopaque density gradient centrifugation and cryopreserved in liquid nitrogen vapor phase. Purity and quantity of every magnetically sorted T cell population were checked by analytical flow cytometry. Genomic DNA was isolated from each sorted fraction and quantified by UV absorbance on a Nanodrop 2000c.

Using the deep immunoSEQ assay, multiplex PCR amplified TCR CDR3 regions from genomic DNA. For each cell subset, the extracted genomic DNA was distributed evenly across all wells of several immunoSEQ 96-well plates, and each plate served as one replicate. For sorted subsets, each replicate PCR was loaded with around 200 ng genomic DNA, equivalent to 32,000 or so T cell genomes. Purified libraries were measured with a Qubit 3.0 fluorometer, size-checked on a Bioanalyzer 2100, and measured again with the KAPA Library Quantification kit. A separate single-read 150-cycle Illumina NextSeq 550 flow cell was used to sequence each immunoSEQ 96-well plate. The source study handled its data this way. The immunoSEQ output contained only junctional sequences without quality scores, so filtering could not match that applied to full-length reads. To assign V/J genes and CDR3, sequences were annotated against IMGT germline references using PyIR, a Python wrapper for IgBLAST v1.9. Reads were filtered out if the reads had weak V/J assignments (E-value above 1e-6), no CDR3, stop codons, out-of-frame junctions, or ambiguous translated residues. A V3J clonotype was defined by an identical inferred V gene, J gene, and CDR3 amino acid sequence. Percentage overlap between repertoires was computed as shared unique clonotypes divided by the size of the smaller repertoire. Three approaches were used to assess repertoire richness: RTK rarefaction, the Chao1 estimator, and Recon v2.1 estimates of unobserved clonotypes. Generation probabilities were computed with OLGA for all TCRbeta clonotypes obtained by the gDNA method from several donors. Here the immuneACCESS table is served through TCRdb, limited to in-frame sequences with V and J called. Missing clones are a known gap in these copies; in checked studies unresolved V genes cover under half, and the rest lacks a known reason. The DNA was the basis for D and trimming; V, J and clone size are from that table. In all, the sample holds 2 million to 2.5 million clones, and 85% to 95% of those were seen once. The ten largest clones represent 0.39% of the sample.

The clonotype comes from a man between 18 and 35 years old in good health. Some clones in this sample may be carry-over from other donors' samples. Specimen: naive CD4+ T cells from PBMCs. In the paper's terms, the cell subset or site label means: CD45RA+ positively selected. Recombination linked TRBV5-5 to TRBJ2-1, with no confident D gene call. The CDR3 amino acid sequence is: CASTPELGSYNEQFF. The nucleotide sequence reads TGTGCCAGCACCCCGGAATTGGGTTCCTACAATGAGCAGTTCTTC.